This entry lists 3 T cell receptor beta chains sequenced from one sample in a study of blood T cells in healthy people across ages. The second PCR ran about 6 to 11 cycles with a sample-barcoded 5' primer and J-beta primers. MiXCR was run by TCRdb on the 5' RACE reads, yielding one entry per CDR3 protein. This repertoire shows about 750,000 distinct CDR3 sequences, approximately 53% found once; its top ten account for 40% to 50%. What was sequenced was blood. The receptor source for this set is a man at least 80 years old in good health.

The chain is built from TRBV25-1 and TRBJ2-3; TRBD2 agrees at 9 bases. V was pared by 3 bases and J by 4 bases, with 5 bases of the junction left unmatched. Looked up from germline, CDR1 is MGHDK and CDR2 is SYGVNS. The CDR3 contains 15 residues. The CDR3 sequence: CASSDSGSYPDTQYF. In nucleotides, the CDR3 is TGTGCCAGCAGTGATAGCGGGAGTTATCCAGATACGCAGTATTTT. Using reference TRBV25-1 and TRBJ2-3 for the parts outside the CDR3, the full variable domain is EADIYQTPRYLVIGTGKKITLECSQTMGHDKMYWYQQDPGMELHLIHYSYGVNSTEKGDLSSESTVSRIRTEHFPLTLESARPSHTSQYLCASSDSGSYPDTQYFGPGTRLTVL.

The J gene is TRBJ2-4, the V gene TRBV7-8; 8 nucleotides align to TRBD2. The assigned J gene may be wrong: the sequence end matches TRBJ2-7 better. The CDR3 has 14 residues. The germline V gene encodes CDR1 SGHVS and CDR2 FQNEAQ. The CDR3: CASSAGLREGEQYF. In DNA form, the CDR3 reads TGTGCCAGCAGCGCGGGCCTCCGGGAGGGCGAGCAGTACTTC.

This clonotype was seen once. DNA for the CDR3: TGTGCCAGCAACCCCGGGACTAGCCCTTACAATGAGCAGTACTTC. Encoded protein: CASNPGTSPYNEQYF. V usage is TRBV6-5 and J usage is TRBJ2-1, with 9 bases lining up with TRBD2. The assigned J gene may be wrong: the sequence end matches TRBJ2-7 better. The CDR3 sequence is 15 residues long. Germline CDR1 and CDR2: MNHEY and SVGAGI.